Sequencing of this TCR beta chain was carried out in a study of blood T cell repertoires in COVID-19 (dated by TCRdb to about 2020). Looking at the study overall: Collaborator samples came from the United States, Italy and Spain and covered acute and convalescent phases of COVID-19. Samples were obtained from the ongoing ImmuneRACE study (first 160 participants) and from 950 to 1,500 subjects provided by 6 global collaborators. The material from the prospective study consisted of cDNA or gDNA derived from T cells, B-cell-depleted T cells, or PBMCs. A freely available public database, intended as a resource for researchers studying the immune response to SARS-CoV-2, is where the repertoires were released. Nearly every sample came with metadata listing a de-identified subject ID, COVID-19 status, age in years and sex. Where available, HLA class I and class II types were taken from metadata supplied by the sample provider and were not determined by assay-based typing. Deeply sampled blood TCRbeta repertoires from subjects exposed to, actively infected with, or recovered from COVID-19 were included in the dataset.

On this clone itself: No cognate antigen has been identified for it. Per-base qualities were not stored, and no clone one base away is much larger.

TCRbeta CDR3 regions were amplified from genomic DNA by means of the immunoSEQ Assay, a bias-controlled multiplex PCR. As for the original processing: The number of nucleated cells in each sample was estimated from the amplification of reference gene primers within the assay. To quantify the absolute abundance of each unique TCRbeta CDR3 rearrangement, sequence reads were collapsed and filtered. For each sample, productive Simpson clonality was calculated as the square root of Simpson's diversity index across productive rearrangements. Entries here come from immuneACCESS through TCRdb and include only in-frame sequences with V and J called. Some clones fail to appear in such tables; in the studies checked, an unresolved V gene covers under half of the shortfall, and the cause of the remainder is unknown. V and J calls and clone size come straight from that table; D and trimming were deduced from the DNA. For this sample there are just over 300,000 clones; about 90% appear just once. The ten largest account for approximately 2.4% of the sample.

Each collaborating institution followed its own protocols to collect whole blood in K2EDTA tubes. Collaborator samples were shipped for TCRbeta analysis as frozen whole blood, isolated PBMCs, or DNA extracted from either sample type. Study-wide findings and limitations: The amount of clinical and demographic metadata varied by source and participant and was provided uncurated.

V ends up 2 bases short and J 5 bases short, with an unmatched junction base count of 7. Taken from the germline V gene (reference sequence), the CDR1 and CDR2 loops are SGHNT and YYREEE. Including cysteine and phenylalanine, the CDR3 has 15 amino acids. Left in the record is the CDR3 DNA by itself, 45 bases read in frame from the first base. Sequencing was performed on peripheral blood. The chain was built from TRBV5-4 and TRBJ1-1, with TRBD1 identical over 9 junction bases. The sequence derives from a man aged 18 to 30 with active or convalescent COVID-19. The DNA sequence is given as TGTGCCAGCAGCTTAAGACAGGGGGATGGAACTGAAGCTTTCTTT. Its product reads: CASSLRQGDGTEAFF.